This entry lists 7 T cell receptor beta chains sequenced from one sample in a study of blood T cell repertoires in COVID-19. Measured with immunoSEQ multiplex PCR; TCRdb has only the in-frame clones, and not every one. The sample includes 290,000 or so clones, more than 75% seen only once; the top ten take approximately 2.6%. Sequencing input: PBMCs or T cells enriched from blood (not recorded which). The receptor source for this set is a woman younger than 35 who had recovered from COVID-19.

V gene TRBV7-2 combines with J gene TRBJ1-2, with no clear D. This CDR3 spans 15 amino acids. CDR1 and CDR2 (germline): SGHTA, FQGNSA. Between the trimmed V and J ends, which lost 5 bases and 2 bases, there was a span of 15 bases. CDR3 amino acids: CASSLVGGSNYGYTF. CDR3 in DNA: TGTGCCAGCAGCCTAGTCGGAGGCTCCAACTATGGCTACACCTTC. The full variable domain, with the rest looked up from reference TRBV7-2 and TRBJ1-2, is GAGVSQSPSNKVTEKGKDVELRCDPISGHTALYWYRQSLGQGLEFLIYFQGNSAPDKSGLPSDRFSAERTGGSVSTLTIQRTQQEDSAVYLCASSLVGGSNYGYTFGSGTRLTVV.

The rearrangement joins TRBV21-1 to TRBJ2-7; the table's D call of TRBD2 was not tested on the DNA. TRBV21-1 is recorded as a pseudogene. The CDR3 runs to 15 residues. The CDR3 here is CASSGEGGTIYEQYF. The CDR3 nucleotides read TGTGCCAGCAGTGGGGAGGGTGGGACGATCTACGAGCAGTACTTC.

The rearrangement joins TRBV11-3 to TRBJ2-1, with 8 bases matching TRBD2. Per the germline V gene, CDR1 is SGHNT and CDR2 is YENEEA. J gave up 4 bases and V 2 bases, and 4 bases lay outside the gene matches. The CDR3 length is 15 residues. In DNA form, the CDR3 reads TGTGCCAGCAGCTTAACCACTAGCGGATACAATGAGCAGTTCTTC. Protein: CASSLTTSGYNEQFF.

This rearrangement joins TRBV28 to TRBJ2-2; 9 nucleotides line up with TRBD2. The germline V gene has CDR1 MDHEN and CDR2 SYDVKM. Germline trimming cut 7 bases from V and 5 bases from J; bases unmatched to any gene: 8. The CDR3 has 15 amino acids. The CDR3 loop reads CASIRSGRFTGELFF. CDR3 coding DNA: TGTGCCAGCATCCGGAGCGGGAGGTTTACCGGGGAGCTGTTTTTT.

The sample holds a few counts of this clone. The chain carries TRBV30 and TRBJ1-6, with 7 bases fitting TRBD1. This CDR3 is built from 19 residues. The trim removed 3 bases at V and 3 bases at J, leaving 17 bases unmatched. Per germline, CDR1 GTSNPN and CDR2 SVGIG (reference sequence). The CDR3: CAWRTTGWDRRGYNSPLHF. CDR3 nucleotide sequence: TGTGCCTGGAGAACAACAGGGTGGGACAGAAGGGGCTATAATTCACCCCTCCACTTT. The full variable domain, with the rest looked up from reference TRBV30 and TRBJ1-6, is SQTIHQWPATLVQPVGSPLSLECTVEGTSNPNLYWYRQAAGRGLQLLFYSVGIGQISSEVPQNLSASRPQDRQFILSSKKLLLSDSGFYLCAWRTTGWDRRGYNSPLHFGNGTRLTVT.

This chain uses TRBV10-3 with TRBJ2-3; maybe TRBD1 (5 bases). V lost 5 bases and J 0 bases, leaving 12 bases between the germline ends. The CDR3 spans 15 residues. Germline-derived CDR1 and CDR2 are ENHRY and SYGVKD. CDR3 sequence (DNA): TGTGCCATCAGTCGACAGTTAACTAGCACAGATACGCAGTATTTT. The encoded protein is CAISRQLTSTDTQYF.

In nucleotides, the CDR3 is TGTGCCAGCAGCTTGCACACAGGGCATGCGACTAATGAAAAACTGTTTTTT. Protein sequence: CASSLHTGHATNEKLFF. The J gene is TRBJ1-4, the V gene TRBV5-6, with D possibly TRBD1 on 6 matching bases. CDR1 is SGHDT, CDR2 YYEEEE, per germline. The CDR3 consists of 17 residues. V dropped 1 base and J dropped 2 bases, with 15 bases sitting between them.